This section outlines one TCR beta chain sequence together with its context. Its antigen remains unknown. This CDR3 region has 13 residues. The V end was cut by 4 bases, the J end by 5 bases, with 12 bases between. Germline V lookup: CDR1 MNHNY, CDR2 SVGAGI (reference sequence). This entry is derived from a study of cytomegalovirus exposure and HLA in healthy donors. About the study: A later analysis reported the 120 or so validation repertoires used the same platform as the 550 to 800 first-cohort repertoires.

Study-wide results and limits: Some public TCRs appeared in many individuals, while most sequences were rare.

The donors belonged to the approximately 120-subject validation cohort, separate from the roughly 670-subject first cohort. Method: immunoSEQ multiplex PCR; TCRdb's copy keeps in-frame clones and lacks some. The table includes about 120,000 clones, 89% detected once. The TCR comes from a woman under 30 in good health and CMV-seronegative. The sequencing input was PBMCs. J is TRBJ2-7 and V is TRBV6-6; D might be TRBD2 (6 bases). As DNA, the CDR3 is TGTGCCAGCAGTTGGGGGACTTCGGACGAGCAGTACTTC. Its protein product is CASSWGTSDEQYF.